The following is a T cell receptor beta chain sequence with its context. Its antigen is unknown. The data were taken from a study of CXCR3-negative and CXCR3-positive naive CD8 T cells. There are 14 residues in the CDR3. From germline, CDR1 is SQVTM and CDR2 ANQGSEA. Study conclusions and caveats: With CXCR3 expression partially decreased after cryopreservation, most assays relied on fresh PBMCs. The study inferred TCR strength from TRB CDR3 properties and found comparable surface CD5 between naive subsets. CXCR3-positive naive cells carried more hydrophobic TRB CDR3s than CXCR3-negative ones. For memory CD8+ cells diversity was much lower, but both naive subsets had comparably high diversity.

UMI-labeled TRB cDNA libraries were prepared by 5' RACE. TCRdb reprocessed the 5' RACE reads; each CDR3 protein has one entry and no DNA is given. The table for this sample gives around 60,000 distinct CDR3 sequences. The receptor comes from a human donor in good health. Some clones in this sample may be carry-over from other donors' samples. The sequencing sample was made of naive CXCR3+ CD8+ T cells from blood. Subset described: CD45RO-CCR7+CD27+CD95- naive CD8+ T cells expressing CXCR3 (TNR3+). This chain joins TRBV29-1 and TRBJ1-2. CDR3 region: CSAEGQGEAYGYTF.